This T cell receptor (beta chain) emerged from a study of PD-1 blockade in classical Hodgkin lymphoma. The germline CDR1 and CDR2 sequences are SGHTA and FQGTGA. The CDR3 consists of 13 residues. V gave up 3 bases and J gave up 3 bases, with 8 bases separating them. Every patient experienced relapse after autologous stem cell transplantation, and brentuximab vedotin exposure varied. The protocol was immunoSEQ multiplex PCR, while the TCRdb copy is restricted to in-frame clones and leaves out a portion. The repertoire includes over 35,000 clones, about 78% of them detected once, and around 22% sits in the top ten. Concerning this clone: Its matching antigen is unknown.

Study-wide points: Repertoires differed for reasons still undefined, possibly disease activity or prior therapy. It was CD4+ TCR diversity, not CD8+, that rose significantly by C4D1.

The sequence derives from a human donor with classical Hodgkin lymphoma. This rearrangement joins TRBV7-3 to TRBJ1-1, with a possible D match to TRBD1 (5 bases). Sequenced material: peripheral blood mononuclear cells (PBMCs), taken before the second cycle of nivolumab. The CDR3 spells CASSFGADTEAFF. Here the CDR3 DNA reads TGTGCCAGCAGCTTCGGGGCGGACACTGAAGCTTTCTTT.